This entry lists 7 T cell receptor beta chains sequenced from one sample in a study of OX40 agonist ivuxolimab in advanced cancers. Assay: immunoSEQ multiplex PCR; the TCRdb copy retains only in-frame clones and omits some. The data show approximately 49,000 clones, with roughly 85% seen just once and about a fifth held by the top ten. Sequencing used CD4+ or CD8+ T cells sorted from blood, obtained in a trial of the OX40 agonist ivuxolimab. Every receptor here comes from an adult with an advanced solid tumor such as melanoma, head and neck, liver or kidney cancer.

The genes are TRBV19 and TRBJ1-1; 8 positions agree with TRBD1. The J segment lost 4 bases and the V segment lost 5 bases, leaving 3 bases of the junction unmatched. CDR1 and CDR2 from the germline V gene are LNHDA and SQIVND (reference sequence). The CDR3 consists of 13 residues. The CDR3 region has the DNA TGTGCCAGTAGTGAGGACAGGGTCACTGAAGCTTTCTTT. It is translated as CASSEDRVTEAFF.

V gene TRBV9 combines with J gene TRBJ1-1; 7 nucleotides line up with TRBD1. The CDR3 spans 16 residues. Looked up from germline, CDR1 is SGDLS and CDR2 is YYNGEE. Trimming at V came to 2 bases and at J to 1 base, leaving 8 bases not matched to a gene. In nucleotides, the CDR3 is TGTGCCAGCAGCGTGGGAGGGGGCTTACAGAACACTGAAGCTTTCTTT. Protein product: CASSVGGGLQNTEAFF.

The CDR3 coding sequence is TGCGCCAGCAGTGAGTCGGGGACAGGGCCAGATACGCAGTATTTT. This encodes CASSESGTGPDTQYF. This chain connects TRBV10-1 to TRBJ2-3; 9 bases match TRBD1. The V segment lost 0 bases and the J segment 4 bases; nucleotides outside the gene matches: 2. Looked up from germline, CDR1 is WNHNN and CDR2 is SYGVQD (reference sequence). The CDR3 extends over 15 amino acids.

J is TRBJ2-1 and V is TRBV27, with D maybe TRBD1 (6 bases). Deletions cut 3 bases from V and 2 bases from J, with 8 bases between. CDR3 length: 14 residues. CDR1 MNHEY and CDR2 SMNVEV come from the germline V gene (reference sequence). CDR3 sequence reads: CASSFGTPYNEQFF. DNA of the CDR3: TGTGCCAGCAGTTTCGGGACACCCTACAATGAGCAGTTCTTC.

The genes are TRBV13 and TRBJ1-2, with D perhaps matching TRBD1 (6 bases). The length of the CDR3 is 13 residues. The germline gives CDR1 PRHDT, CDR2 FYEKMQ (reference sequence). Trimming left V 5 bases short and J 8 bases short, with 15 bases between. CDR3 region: CASSLVNREGYTF. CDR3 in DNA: TGTGCCAGCAGCCTCGTTAACAGGGAGGGCTACACCTTC.

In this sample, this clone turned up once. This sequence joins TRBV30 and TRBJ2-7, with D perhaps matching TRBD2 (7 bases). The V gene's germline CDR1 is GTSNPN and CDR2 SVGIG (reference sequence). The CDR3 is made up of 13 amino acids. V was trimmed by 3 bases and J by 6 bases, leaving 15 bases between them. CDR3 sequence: CAWREGGPTEQYF. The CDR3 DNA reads TGTGCCTGGAGGGAGGGGGGGCCGACCGAGCAGTACTTC.

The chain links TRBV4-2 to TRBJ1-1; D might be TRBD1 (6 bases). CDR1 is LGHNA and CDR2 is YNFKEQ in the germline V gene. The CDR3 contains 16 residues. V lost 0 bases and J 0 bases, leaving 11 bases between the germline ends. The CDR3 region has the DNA TGTGCCAGCAGCCAAGAGGAAGGACAGCTGAACACTGAAGCTTTCTTT. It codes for CASSQEEGQLNTEAFF.